This T cell receptor beta chain appears in the sequencing data of a study of T cell changes during pregnancy in multiple sclerosis. This CDR3 region has 16 residues. Germline CDR1 and CDR2: PRHDT and FYEKMQ (reference sequence). V lost 5 bases, J lost 0 bases, and 6 bases stayed unmatched. The method was immunoSEQ multiplex PCR; TCRdb's version includes in-frame clones alone and lacks a portion of them. The sample lists around 96,000 clones, approximately 95% occurring once. The V gene is TRBV13, the J gene TRBJ2-1, with 8 bases identical to TRBD2. The input for sequencing was peripheral blood, taken in the first trimester of pregnancy. The source of this sequence is a female donor with multiple sclerosis, enrolled in a pregnancy study. The CDR3 DNA reads TGTGCCAGCAGCCGCGGACGGGGGGGCTCCTACAATGAGCAGTTCTTC. Translated: CASSRGRGGSYNEQFF.